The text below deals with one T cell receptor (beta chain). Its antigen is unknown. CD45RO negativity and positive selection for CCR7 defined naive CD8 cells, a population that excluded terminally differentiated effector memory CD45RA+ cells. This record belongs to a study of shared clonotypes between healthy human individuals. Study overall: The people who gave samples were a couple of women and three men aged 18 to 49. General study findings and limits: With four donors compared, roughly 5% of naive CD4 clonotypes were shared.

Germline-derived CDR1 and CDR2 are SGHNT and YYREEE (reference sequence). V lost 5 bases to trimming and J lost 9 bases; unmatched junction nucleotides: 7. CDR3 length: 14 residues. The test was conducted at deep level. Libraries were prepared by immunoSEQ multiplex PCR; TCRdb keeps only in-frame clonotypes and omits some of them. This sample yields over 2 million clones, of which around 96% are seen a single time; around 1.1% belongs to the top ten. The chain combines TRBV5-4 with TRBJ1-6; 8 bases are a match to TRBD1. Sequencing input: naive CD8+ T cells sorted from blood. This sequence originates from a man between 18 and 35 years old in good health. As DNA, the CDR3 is TGTGCCAGCAGTTTTACAGGGGGAGGTTCACCCCTCCACTTT. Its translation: CASSFTGGGSPLHF.